These 9 T cell receptor beta chains were sequenced from one sample in a study of regulatory T cells in long-lasting Graves disease. Time point described: persistent/refractory GD, antithyroid drugs over 5 years with positive TRAb. There was RNA extracted from PBMCs, and the TCR library was made from it. Both iRepertoire HTBI primers and Arm-PCR of CDR3 regions were used to build the TCR beta libraries. TCRdb reprocessed the multiplex PCR reads via MiXCR and lists one record per CDR3 protein. There are more than 350,000 distinct CDR3 sequences in the sample; around 23% occur only once, and 14% lies in the top ten. The sample in question was peripheral blood mononuclear cells (PBMCs), obtained when the disease was refractory, from a patient treated with antithyroid drugs. The receptor source for this set is a female donor with Graves disease.

The chain employs TRBV10-3 and TRBJ2-1; D may match TRBD1 or TRBD2 (5 bases each). Germline CDR1 ENHRY, CDR2 SYGVKD. V lost 3 bases and J lost 0, with 18 bases in between. The CDR3 totals 18 residues. This CDR3 is CAISDYGRGRSSYNEQFF. The CDR3, as DNA: TGTGCCATCAGTGATTATGGTAGGGGACGGAGCTCCTACAATGAGCAGTTCTTC.

This clonotype appeared many times. This rearrangement joins TRBV2 to TRBJ1-5, with a tentative D call TRBD1 (5 bases). Per germline, CDR1 SNHLY and CDR2 FYNNEI. CDR3 length: 16 amino acids. Trimming stripped 2 bases from V and 1 base from J, with 12 bases between. CDR3 sequence: CASSERRRQSNQPQHF. The CDR3 region has the DNA TGTGCCAGCAGTGAAAGGCGGCGACAGAGCAATCAGCCCCAGCATTTT.

This clonotype was found many times. Written as DNA, the CDR3 is TGTGCCAGCAGTCGAGGGCCGAGCTCCTACGAGCAGTACTTC. Protein sequence: CASSRGPSSYEQYF. The chain carries TRBV27 and TRBJ2-7; a weak D match, TRBD2 (5 bases). In germline, CDR1 is MNHEY, CDR2 SMNVEV (reference sequence). V shed 5 bases and J shed 0 bases, with 11 bases lying between them. The CDR3 is 14 residues long.

This clonotype was picked up many times. The chain recombines TRBV18 with TRBJ1-4, with 7 bases lining up with TRBD1. The CDR3 loop spans 14 amino acids. The trim removed 2 bases at V and 5 bases at J, leaving 2 bases unmatched. Looked up from germline, CDR1 is KGHSH and CDR2 is LQKENI. CDR3 protein: CASSPNRGNEKLFF. The CDR3 DNA follows: TGTGCCAGCTCACCAAACAGGGGAAATGAAAAACTGTTTTTT.

The sample holds many counts of this clonotype. The J gene is TRBJ1-3, the V gene TRBV20-1, with D uncertain. Germline-derived CDR1 and CDR2 are DFQATT and SNEGSKA (reference sequence). This CDR3 has 13 residues. Trimming pared 0 bases from V and 4 bases from J, leaving 7 bases between. CDR3 bases: TGCAGTGCTAGAGAATTGAGAGGAAACACCATATATTTT. Protein sequence: CSARELRGNTIYF.

V gene TRBV20-1 combines with J gene TRBJ2-7; D remains ambiguous. The CDR3 spans 13 residues. Germline V gene lookup returns CDR1 DFQATT and CDR2 SNEGSKA (reference sequence). V lost 1 base, J lost 3 bases, and 10 bases lay in between. CDR3 bases: TGCAGTGCTAGAGCCTCACCTTACTACGAGCAGTACTTC. It is translated as CSARASPYYEQYF.

This clonotype has at least ten counts. The V and J genes are TRBV28 and TRBJ1-5, with unresolved D. The CDR3 consists of 13 residues. With 3 bases removed from V and 5 bases from J, the gap between germline ends came to 8 bases. Germline CDR1 MDHEN, CDR2 SYDVKM. CDR3 residues: CASSFQIHQPQHF. The CDR3 DNA reads TGTGCCAGCAGTTTTCAGATTCATCAGCCCCAGCATTTT.

There are many counts of this clonotype. V usage is TRBV7-2 and J usage is TRBJ1-5; 8 bases are a match to TRBD1. Germline CDR1 SGHTA, CDR2 FQGNSA. The CDR3 loop spans 15 amino acids. The ends lost 5 bases at V and 3 bases at J; junction bases unmatched: 6. The DNA of the CDR3 is TGTGCCAGCAGCCGACAGGGGAGTTACAATCAGCCCCAGCATTTT. This codes for CASSRQGSYNQPQHF. The complete variable domain, with remaining parts taken from reference TRBV7-2 and TRBJ1-5, reads GAGVSQSPSNKVTEKGKDVELRCDPISGHTALYWYRQSLGQGLEFLIYFQGNSAPDKSGLPSDRFSAERTGGSVSTLTIQRTQQEDSAVYLCASSRQGSYNQPQHFGDGTRLSIL.

The V gene is TRBV6-1, the J gene TRBJ2-2; 9 nucleotides agree with TRBD2. CDR1 MNHNS and CDR2 SASEGT come from the germline V gene. The trim removed 5 bases at V and 5 bases at J, leaving 18 bases unmatched. This CDR3 spans 19 amino acids. The DNA for the CDR3 is TGTGCCAGCAGTCCCTCACCCGGGACTAGCTTTTATGGGACCGGGGAGCTGTTTTTT. Translated: CASSPSPGTSFYGTGELFF.